Listed here is a single T cell receptor (beta chain). These data belong to a study of blood T cells in healthy people across ages. This CDR3 region has 15 residues. Losses at the gene ends were 5 bases for V and 10 bases for J; bases not matched to a gene: 13. CDR1 MDHEN and CDR2 SYDVKM come from the germline V gene. Together with a sample-barcoded 5' primer, a J-beta primer mix was included in a second PCR lasting roughly 6 to 12 cycles. Every molecule of cDNA carried a tag from a template-switch adaptor with 12 random nucleotides. MiXCR, applied by TCRdb to the 5' RACE reads, yields one record per CDR3 protein. The sample includes about 780,000 distinct CDR3 sequences, less than 60% of them seen just once. Collection of roughly 9.8 milliliters of peripheral blood was performed for each donor.

V is TRBV28 and J is TRBJ1-1; TRBD1 matches at 10 bases. Sequenced material: blood. This TCR was sampled from an older man in good health. The CDR3 region is CASSPFTGTGAGAFF. Written as DNA, the CDR3 is TGTGCCAGCAGTCCTTTTACCGGGACAGGGGCAGGAGCTTTCTTT.